A single sample gave rise to the 18 T cell receptor beta chains below, sequenced in a study of tumor-infiltrating lymphocytes in primary liver carcinoma. Starting material for RNA and DNA co-extraction consisted of roughly 19-31 mg of unsorted bulk tissue. TCR beta cDNA was reverse-transcribed from roughly 520 ng of total RNA. The reaction used a constant-region primer and ProtoScript II reverse transcriptase. For TCR beta, libraries were produced by three nested multiplex PCR rounds using slightly modified ARM-PCR. TRBV1-TRBV30 forward primers paired with a C-beta reverse primer were used in the first two PCR rounds, which ran about 11 cycles each. Each CDR3 protein gets one entry after TCRdb re-called the multiplex PCR reads with MiXCR. The sample has tens of thousands of distinct CDR3 sequences, around 69% seen once. The sequenced sample consisted of liver tumor tissue from sampling region 4. Subset meaning: tumor region T4, right-lateral pole. The source is a middle-aged man with primary liver carcinoma and hepatitis B virus infection.

This rearrangement joins TRBV6-6 to TRBJ1-5; D remains unclear. The CDR3 consists of 17 residues. Trimming removed 6 bases at V and 0 bases at J, with 18 bases between. Germline-derived CDR1 and CDR2 are MNHNY and SVGAGI (reference sequence). The CDR3 reads CASRTVVDIYSNQPQHF. CDR3 bases: TGTGCCAGCAGGACTGTGGTAGACATATATAGCAATCAGCCCCAGCATTTT.

CDR3 region: CASSLQGGGLTDTQYF. CDR3 sequence (DNA): TGTGCCAGTAGTCTCCAAGGGGGGGGCCTCACAGATACGCAGTATTTT. The genes are TRBV9 and TRBJ2-3, with a possible D match to TRBD2 (7 bases). The ends were cut back, 8 bases at V and 2 bases at J, with 21 bases in the middle. Germline CDR1 reads SGDLS; CDR2 reads YYNGEE. CDR3 size: 16 residues.

Regarding this clonotype: The junction does not match germline at one end; this may be a read error. This chain links TRBV20-1 with TRBJ2-7, with D possibly matching TRBD2 (5 bases). Germline V gene data show CDR1 as DFQATT and CDR2 as SNEGSKA (reference sequence). This CDR3 region has 13 residues. The CDR3 spells CSARVPQRWERYF. CDR3 nucleotide sequence: TGCAGTGCTAGGGTCCCCCAAAGATGGGAGCGGTACTTC.

This clonotype was seen many times. The CDR3 coding sequence is TGTGCCAGCAGCCCCTTCACGGGGGGCGGCGAGCAGTACTTC. Its translation: CASSPFTGGGEQYF. The V call is TRBV6-5, the J call TRBJ2-7; tentative D call: TRBD2 (7 bases). V shed 6 bases and J shed 6 bases, with 18 bases lying between them. This CDR3 spans 14 amino acids. The V gene's germline CDR1 is MNHEY and CDR2 SVGAGI.

This clonotype was observed a single time. A much more abundant neighbour one base away suggests this may be a read error. The CDR3 loop reads CASSKTGEDGCTF. The CDR3 DNA follows: TGTGCCAGCAGTAAAACAGGGGAAGATGGCTGCACCTTC. V usage is TRBV6-5 and J usage is TRBJ1-2; 7 positions match TRBD1. Per germline, CDR1 MNHEY and CDR2 SVGAGI. This CDR3 region has 13 residues.

Turning to this clonotype: This may be a read error, as it is one base from a much larger clone. This sequence joins TRBV6-1 and TRBJ2-1; possibly TRBD2 for D (7 bases). Trimming took off 0 bases at V and 14 bases at J, with 11 bases between the two ends. Germline V lookup: CDR1 MNHNS, CDR2 SASEGT. This CDR3 comprises 12 residues. In DNA, the CDR3 is TGTGCCAGCAGTGAAGCGCAGGGGAGGGAGTTCTTC. Protein product: CASSEAQGREFF.

A remark on this clonotype: A single base separates this from a much larger clone, so it may be a read error. The rearrangement links TRBV7-9 to TRBJ1-5; no reliable D call. CDR1 and CDR2 from the germline V gene are SEHNR and FQNEAQ (reference sequence). This CDR3 has 12 residues. The CDR3 is CASSRHGQPHHF. CDR3 coding DNA: TGTGCCAGCAGTCGACATGGGCAGCCCCACCATTTT.

Regarding this clonotype: One end of the junction varies from germline; a read error may be responsible. The V gene is TRBV2, the J gene TRBJ1-5; unclear D gene. The CDR3 runs to 14 residues. Germline V CDR1 and CDR2: SNHLY, FYNNEI. The CDR3 nucleotides read TGTGCCAGCAGTGAAGTCAAGTCTAATCAGCCCCAGCAGTTT. Translation gives CASSEVKSNQPQQF. Variable domain in full (rest from reference TRBV2 and TRBJ1-5): EPEVTQTPSHQVTQMGQEVILRCVPISNHLYFYWYRQILGQKVEFLVSFYNNEISEKSEIFDDQFSVERPDGSNFTLKIRSTKLEDSAMYFCASSEVKSNQPQQFGDGTRLSIL.

In regard to this clonotype: A much bigger clone sits one base away, suggesting this may be a read error. V gene TRBV7-9 combines with J gene TRBJ2-7, with D possibly being TRBD2 (6 bases). Trimming removed 9 bases at V and 7 bases at J, with 19 bases between. Germline-derived CDR1 and CDR2 are SEHNR and FQNEAQ (reference sequence). The CDR3 has 13 amino acids. The CDR3 coding sequence is TGTGCCAGGACCCCTCGGGGGAGTGGGGAGCAGTACTTC. This encodes CARTPRGSGEQYF.

This clonotype was found many times. The genes are TRBV6-5 and TRBJ2-7; TRBD1 is a possible D gene (6 bases). The V gene's germline CDR1 is MNHEY and CDR2 SVGAGI. Trimming pared 7 bases from V and 7 bases from J, leaving 20 bases between. This CDR3 is built from 14 residues. CDR3 in DNA: TGTGCCAGCACCCGGACATTAAATAGGGGGGAGCAGTACTTC. Translating it yields CASTRTLNRGEQYF.

Worth noting for this clonotype: At one end the junction does not follow the germline gene, possibly because of a read error. This rearrangement joins TRBV6-2 or TRBV6-3 to TRBJ2-1; 11 nucleotides match TRBD2. This CDR3 contains 16 residues. CDR1 is MNHEY, CDR2 SVGEGT, per germline. The CDR3 region has the DNA TGTGCCAGCAGTTACTCACTAGCGGGAGTCTACAACGAGCAGTTATTC. Encoded protein: CASSYSLAGVYNEQLF.

On this clonotype itself: The junction differs from germline at one of its ends, possibly a read error. J is TRBJ1-1 and V is TRBV6-1; D is unclear. This CDR3 region has 13 residues. Germline assignment: CDR1 MNHNS and CDR2 SASEGT. The chain's CDR3 is CASTGREFAEAFF. The DNA of the CDR3 is TGTGCCAGCACAGGTCGGGAGTTCGCTGAAGCGTTCTTT.

About this clonotype: This CDR3 is missing its conserved last phenylalanine or tryptophan, likely due to a read error. V gene TRBV5-4 combines with J gene TRBJ2-7; 9 nucleotides align to TRBD2. The CDR3 extends over 15 amino acids. Germline CDR1 and CDR2: SGHNT and YYREEE (reference sequence). V was clipped by 5 bases and J by 5 bases; unmatched bases: 11. CDR3 nucleotides: TGTGCCAGCAGTCTCCCCGGGACTAGCCTTGACGAGCAGTACTTA. Protein sequence: CASSLPGTSLDEQYL.

With regard to this clonotype: The germline gene is not matched at one end of the junction; a read error may be the cause. The chain combines TRBV11-3 with TRBJ2-3; D gene ambiguous. The germline V gene encodes CDR1 SGHNT and CDR2 YENEEA. The CDR3 covers 15 residues. CDR3 in amino acids: CASSLESRRADTQYF. The CDR3 DNA reads as TGTGCCAGCAGCTTAGAGTCCAGGCGCGCAGACACGCAGTATTTT.

A note on this clonotype: Sequence at one end of the junction differs from germline and may be a read error. The chain joins TRBV4-3 to TRBJ2-1; D is uncertain. CDR3 length: 16 amino acids. CDR1 and CDR2 from the germline V gene are LGHNA and YSLEER. The CDR3 nucleotides read TGCGCCAGCACCCAAAATCCCTACTCAGAATACAATGAGCAGTTCTTC. Its translation: CASTQNPYSEYNEQFF.

Comments on this clonotype: The junction differs from germline at one of its ends, possibly a read error. The gene calls are TRBV4-3 and TRBJ1-1; D remains ambiguous. This CDR3 has 12 amino acids. Germline V gives CDR1 LGHNA, CDR2 YSLEER. This chain's CDR3 is CTSSQERYEAFF. CDR3 in DNA: TGCACCAGCAGCCAGGAACGGTATGAAGCTTTCTTT.

This rearrangement joins TRBV7-2 to TRBJ2-7; TRBD2 matches 9 bases. With V trimmed by 2 bases and J by 1 base, 6 bases remained unmatched. CDR3 length: 16 amino acids. In germline, CDR1 is SGHTA, CDR2 FQGNSA. CDR3 residues: CASSLIGGRVSYEQYF. The DNA of the CDR3 is TGTGCCAGCAGCTTAATTGGCGGGAGGGTTTCCTACGAGCAGTACTTC.

This clonotype has a single count. A much larger clone is a single base away; this may be a read error. The V gene is TRBV11-2, the J gene TRBJ1-2; 7 bases match TRBD1. Germline CDR1 SGHAT, CDR2 FQNNGV. The CDR3 is made up of 13 amino acids. The CDR3 nucleotides read TGTGCCAACAGCTTGGTACAGGGGCTTGGCTACACCTTC. Its translation is CANSLVQGLGYTF.